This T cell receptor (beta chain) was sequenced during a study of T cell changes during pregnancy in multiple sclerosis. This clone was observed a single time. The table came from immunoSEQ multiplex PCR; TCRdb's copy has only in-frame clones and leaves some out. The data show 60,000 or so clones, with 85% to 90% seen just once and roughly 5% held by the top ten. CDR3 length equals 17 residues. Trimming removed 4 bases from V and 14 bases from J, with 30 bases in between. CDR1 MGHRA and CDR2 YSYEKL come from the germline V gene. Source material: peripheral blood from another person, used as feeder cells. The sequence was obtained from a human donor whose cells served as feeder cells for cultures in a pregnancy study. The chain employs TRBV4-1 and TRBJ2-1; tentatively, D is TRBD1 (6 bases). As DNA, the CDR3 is TGCGCCAGCAGCCTCGGCGATCAGGGGTTTGTTATGAAGGGTGAGTTCTTC. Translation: CASSLGDQGFVMKGEFF.